Listed below are T cell receptor beta chains from one sample, sequenced in a study of shared clonotypes between healthy human individuals. Produced via immunoSEQ multiplex PCR; TCRdb's table is partial and in-frame only. This sample has fewer than 2.5 million clones; 80% to 95% occur once, and the top ten carry about 0.34%. Material: naive CD4+ T cells from PBMCs. These receptors were obtained from a man between 18 and 29 years old in good health. Some clones in this sample may be carry-over from other donors' samples. The CDR3 runs from the conserved cysteine through the conserved F or W. A D gene is named only where the DNA matches it firmly. Clone size, where shown, is once, few, many, or a class for clones that have expanded.

clone_size: NA
j_call: TRBJ1-1
v_call: TRBV7-6
d_call: NA
cdr3_aa: CASSLLSLNTEAFF
cdr3_nt: TGTGCCAGCAGCTTGCTTTCCCTGAACACTGAAGCTTTCTTT

clone_size: NA
j_call: TRBJ2-1
v_call: TRBV6-6
d_call: TRBD2
cdr3_aa: CASSYSGLGGNEQFF
cdr3_nt: TGTGCCAGCAGTTACTCGGGACTAGGGGGCAATGAGCAGTTCTTC

clone_size: NA
j_call: TRBJ2-7
v_call: TRBV5-1
d_call: NA
cdr3_aa: CASSRGTSTYEQYF
cdr3_nt: TGCGCCAGCAGCCGCGGGACTTCAACCTACGAGCAGTACTTC

clone_size: once
j_call: TRBJ1-4
v_call: TRBV5-1
d_call: TRBD1
cdr3_aa: CASSMDRVEKLFF
cdr3_nt: TGCGCCAGCAGCATGGACAGGGTTGAAAAACTGTTTTTT

clone_size: NA
j_call: TRBJ2-1
v_call: TRBV5-1
d_call: TRBD2
cdr3_aa: CASSLVGGQYNEQFF
cdr3_nt: TGCGCCAGCAGCTTGGTGGGAGGGCAGTACAATGAGCAGTTCTTC

clone_size: NA
j_call: TRBJ1-2
v_call: TRBV5-5
d_call: NA
cdr3_aa: CASSLQIAGVYGYTF
cdr3_nt: TGTGCCAGCAGCTTACAAATCGCAGGAGTTTATGGCTACACCTTC

clone_size: NA
j_call: TRBJ2-7
v_call: TRBV7-3
d_call: NA
cdr3_aa: CASSPDLHYEQYF
cdr3_nt: TGTGCCAGCAGCCCCGACCTCCACTACGAGCAGTACTTC

clone_size: NA
j_call: TRBJ2-1
v_call: TRBV7-3
d_call: NA
cdr3_aa: CASSLLVATHEQFF
cdr3_nt: TGTGCCAGCAGCTTGTTAGTAGCGACGCATGAGCAGTTCTTC

clone_size: NA
j_call: TRBJ2-7
v_call: TRBV18
d_call: TRBD2
cdr3_aa: CASRGLTYEQYF
cdr3_nt: TGTGCCAGCCGGGGACTAACCTACGAGCAGTACTTC

clone_size: NA
j_call: TRBJ2-7
v_call: TRBV18
d_call: NA
cdr3_aa: CASSSPGEQYF
cdr3_nt: TGTGCCAGCTCATCCCCCGGCGAGCAGTACTTC

clone_size: NA
j_call: TRBJ1-1
v_call: TRBV7-3
d_call: TRBD1
cdr3_aa: CASSLRGAGGTEAFF
cdr3_nt: TGTGCCAGCAGCTTAAGAGGGGCAGGGGGCACTGAAGCTTTCTTT

clone_size: NA
j_call: TRBJ2-5
v_call: TRBV9
d_call: NA
cdr3_aa: CASSVEGFSQETQYF
cdr3_nt: TGTGCCAGCAGCGTAGAGGGTTTCAGCCAAGAGACCCAGTACTTC

clone_size: NA
j_call: TRBJ2-1
v_call: TRBV6-5
d_call: NA
cdr3_aa: CASKKRRQGEDEQFF
cdr3_nt: TGTGCCAGCAAAAAAAGGAGGCAGGGAGAGGATGAGCAGTTCTTC